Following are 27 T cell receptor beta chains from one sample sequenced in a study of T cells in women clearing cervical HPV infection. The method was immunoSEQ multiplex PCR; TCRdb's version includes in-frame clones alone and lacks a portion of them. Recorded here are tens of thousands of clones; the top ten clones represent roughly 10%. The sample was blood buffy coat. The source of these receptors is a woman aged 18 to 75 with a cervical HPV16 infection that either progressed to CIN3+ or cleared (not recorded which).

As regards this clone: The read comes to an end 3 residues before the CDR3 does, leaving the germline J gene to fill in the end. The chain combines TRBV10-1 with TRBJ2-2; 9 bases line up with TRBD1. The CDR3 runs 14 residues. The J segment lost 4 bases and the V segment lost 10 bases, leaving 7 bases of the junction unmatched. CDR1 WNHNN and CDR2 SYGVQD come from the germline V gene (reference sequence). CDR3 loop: CAIRTGGVTGELFF. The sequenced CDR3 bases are TGCGCCATCAGAACAGGGGGCGTCACCGGGGAG.

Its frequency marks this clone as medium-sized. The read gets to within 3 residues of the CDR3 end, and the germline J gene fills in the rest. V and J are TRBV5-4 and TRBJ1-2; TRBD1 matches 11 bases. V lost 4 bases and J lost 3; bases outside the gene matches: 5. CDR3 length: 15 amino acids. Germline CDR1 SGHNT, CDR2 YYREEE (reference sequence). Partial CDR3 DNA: TGTGCCAGCAGCAGAAAGGGACAGGGGGACTATGGC. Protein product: CASSRKGQGDYG. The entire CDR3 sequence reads CASSRKGQGDYGYTF.

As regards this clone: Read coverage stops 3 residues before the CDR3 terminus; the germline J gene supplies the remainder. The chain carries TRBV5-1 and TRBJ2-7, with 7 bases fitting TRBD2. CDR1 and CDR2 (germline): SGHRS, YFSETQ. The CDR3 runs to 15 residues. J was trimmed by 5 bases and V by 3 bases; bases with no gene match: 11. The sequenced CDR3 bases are TGCGCCAGCAGCTCGGCGGGAGAGTTTTATAACGAG. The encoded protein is CASSSAGEFYNE. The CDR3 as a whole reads CASSSAGEFYNEQYF.

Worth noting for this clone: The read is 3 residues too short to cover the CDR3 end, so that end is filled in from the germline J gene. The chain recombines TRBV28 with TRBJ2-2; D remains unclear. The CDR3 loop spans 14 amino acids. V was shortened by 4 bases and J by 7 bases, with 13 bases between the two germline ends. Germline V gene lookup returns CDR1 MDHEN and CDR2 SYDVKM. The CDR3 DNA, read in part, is TGTGCCAGCAGTTCATCTCAGTTTATCGGGGAG. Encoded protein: CASSSSQFIGE. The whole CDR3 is CASSSSQFIGELFF.

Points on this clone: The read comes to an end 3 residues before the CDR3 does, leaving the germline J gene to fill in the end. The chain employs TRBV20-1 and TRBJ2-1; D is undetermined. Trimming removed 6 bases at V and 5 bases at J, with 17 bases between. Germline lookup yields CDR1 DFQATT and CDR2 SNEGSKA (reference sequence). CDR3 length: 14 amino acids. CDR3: CSAPPQIDNNEQFF. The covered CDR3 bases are TGCAGTGCCCCTCCCCAAATAGACAACAATGAG.

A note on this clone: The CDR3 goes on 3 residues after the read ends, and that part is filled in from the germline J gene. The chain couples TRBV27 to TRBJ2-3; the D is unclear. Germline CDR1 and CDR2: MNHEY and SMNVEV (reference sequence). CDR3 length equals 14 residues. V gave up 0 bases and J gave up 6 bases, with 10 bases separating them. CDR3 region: CASSLSPGGDTQYF. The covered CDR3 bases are TGTGCCAGCAGTTTATCCCCCGGCGGTGATACG.

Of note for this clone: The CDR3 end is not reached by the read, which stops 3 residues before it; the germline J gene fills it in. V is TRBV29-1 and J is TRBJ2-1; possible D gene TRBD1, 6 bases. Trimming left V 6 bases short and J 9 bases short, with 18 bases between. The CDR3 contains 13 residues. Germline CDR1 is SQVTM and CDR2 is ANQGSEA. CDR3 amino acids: CSVVPGAQGEQFF. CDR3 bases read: TGCAGCGTCGTACCAGGGGCGCAGGGTGAG.

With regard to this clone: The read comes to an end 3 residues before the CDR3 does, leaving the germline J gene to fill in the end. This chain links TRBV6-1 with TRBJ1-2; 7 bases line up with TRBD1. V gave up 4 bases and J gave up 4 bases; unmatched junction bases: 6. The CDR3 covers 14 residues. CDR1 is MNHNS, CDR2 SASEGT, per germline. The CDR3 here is CASSVLTGTYGYTF. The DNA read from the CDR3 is TGTGCCAGCAGTGTATTGACAGGGACCTATGGC.

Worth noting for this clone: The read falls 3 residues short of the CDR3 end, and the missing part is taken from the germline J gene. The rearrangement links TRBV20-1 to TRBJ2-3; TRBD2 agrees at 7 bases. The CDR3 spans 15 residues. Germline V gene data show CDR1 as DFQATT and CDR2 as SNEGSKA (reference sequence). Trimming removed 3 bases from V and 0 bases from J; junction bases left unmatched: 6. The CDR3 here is CSASKASGSTDTQYF. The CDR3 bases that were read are TGCAGTGCTAGTAAGGCTAGCGGTAGCACAGATACG.

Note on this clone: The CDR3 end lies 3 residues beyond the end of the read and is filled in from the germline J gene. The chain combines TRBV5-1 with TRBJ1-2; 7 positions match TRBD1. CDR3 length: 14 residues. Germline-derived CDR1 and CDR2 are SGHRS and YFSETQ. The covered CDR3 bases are TGCGCCAGCAGCTTGTACGAGACAGGGACGGGC. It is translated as CASSLYETGTG. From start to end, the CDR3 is CASSLYETGTGYTF.

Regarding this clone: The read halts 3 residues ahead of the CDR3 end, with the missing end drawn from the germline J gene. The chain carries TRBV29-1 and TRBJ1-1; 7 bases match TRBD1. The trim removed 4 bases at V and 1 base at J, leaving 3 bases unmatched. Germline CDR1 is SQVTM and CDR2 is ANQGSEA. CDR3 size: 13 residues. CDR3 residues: CSVGDRANTEAFF. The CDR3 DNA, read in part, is TGCAGCGTTGGCGACAGGGCGAACACTGAA.

The CDR3 protein is CASRAGVDYTF. CDR3 DNA (partial): TGTGCCAGCAGGGCAGGGGTCGAC. The chain is built from TRBV11-2 and TRBJ1-2; weak D call: TRBD1 (6 bases). The CDR3 goes on 3 residues after the read ends, and that part is filled in from the germline J gene. Germline CDR1 reads SGHAT; CDR2 reads FQNNGV. This CDR3 region has 11 residues.

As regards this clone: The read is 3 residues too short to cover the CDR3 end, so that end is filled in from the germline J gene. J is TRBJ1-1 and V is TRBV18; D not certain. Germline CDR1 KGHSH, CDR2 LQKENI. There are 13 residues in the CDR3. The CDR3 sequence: CASSADGRRRAFF. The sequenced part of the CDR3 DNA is TGTGCCAGCTCAGCTGACGGAAGACGGCGG. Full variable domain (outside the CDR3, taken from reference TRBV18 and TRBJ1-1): NAGVMQNPRHLVRRRGQEARLRCSPMKGHSHVYWYRQLPEEGLKFMVYLQKENIIDESGMPKERFSAEFPKEGPSILRIQQVVRGDSAAYFCASSADGRRRAFFGQGTRLTVV.

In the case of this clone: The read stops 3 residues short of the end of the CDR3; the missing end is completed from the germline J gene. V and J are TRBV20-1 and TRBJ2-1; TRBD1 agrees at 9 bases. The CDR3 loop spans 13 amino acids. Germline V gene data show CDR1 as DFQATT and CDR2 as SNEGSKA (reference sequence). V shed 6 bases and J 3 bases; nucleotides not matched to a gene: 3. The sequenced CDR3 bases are TGCAGTGCCGGGGACAGGGACTACAATGAG. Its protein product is CSAGDRDYNE. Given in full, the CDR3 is CSAGDRDYNEQFF.

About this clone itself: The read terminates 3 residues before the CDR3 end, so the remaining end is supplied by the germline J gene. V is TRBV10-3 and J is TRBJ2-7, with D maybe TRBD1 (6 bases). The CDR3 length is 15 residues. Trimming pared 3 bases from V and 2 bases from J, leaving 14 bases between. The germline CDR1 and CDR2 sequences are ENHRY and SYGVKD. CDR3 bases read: TGTGCCATCAGTGACTCCGGGACAAACCCCTACGAG. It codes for CAISDSGTNPYE. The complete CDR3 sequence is CAISDSGTNPYEQYF.

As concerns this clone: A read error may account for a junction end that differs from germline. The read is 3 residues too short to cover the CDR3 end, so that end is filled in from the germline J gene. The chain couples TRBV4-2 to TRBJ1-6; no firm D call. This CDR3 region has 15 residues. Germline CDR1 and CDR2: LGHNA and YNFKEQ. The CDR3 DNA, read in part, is TGCGCCAGCAGCCATTTGCGGGGTACGAATTCACCC. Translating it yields CASSHLRGTNSP. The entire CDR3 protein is CASSHLRGTNSPLHF.

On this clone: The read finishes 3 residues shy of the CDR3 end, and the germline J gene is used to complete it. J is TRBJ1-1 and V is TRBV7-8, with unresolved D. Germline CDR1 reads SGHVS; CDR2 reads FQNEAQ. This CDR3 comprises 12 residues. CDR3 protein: CASSDKWREAFF. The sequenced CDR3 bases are TGTGCCAGCAGCGACAAATGGAGGGAA.

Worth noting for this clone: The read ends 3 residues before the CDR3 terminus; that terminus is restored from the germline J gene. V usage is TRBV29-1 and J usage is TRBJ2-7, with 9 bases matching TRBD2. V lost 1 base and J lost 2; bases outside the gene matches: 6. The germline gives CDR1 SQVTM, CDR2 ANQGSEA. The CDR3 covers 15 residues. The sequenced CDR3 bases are TGCAGCGTTGAAGGGTATCTAGCGGGGACCTACGAG. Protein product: CSVEGYLAGTYE. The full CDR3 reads CSVEGYLAGTYEQYF.

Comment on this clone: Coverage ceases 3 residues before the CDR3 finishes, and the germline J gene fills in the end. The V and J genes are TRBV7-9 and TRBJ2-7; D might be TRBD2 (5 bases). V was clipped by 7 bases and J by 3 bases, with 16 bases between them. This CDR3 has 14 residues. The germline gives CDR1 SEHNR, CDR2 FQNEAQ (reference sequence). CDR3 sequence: CASTASGVNYEQYF. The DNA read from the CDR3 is TGTGCCAGCACCGCCTCCGGGGTAAACTACGAG.

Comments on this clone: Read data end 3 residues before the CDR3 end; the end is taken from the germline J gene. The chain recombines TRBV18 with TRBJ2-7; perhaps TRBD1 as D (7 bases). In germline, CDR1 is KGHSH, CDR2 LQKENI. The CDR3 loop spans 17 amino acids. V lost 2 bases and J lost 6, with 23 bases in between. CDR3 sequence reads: CASSPKAGTAGFGEQYF. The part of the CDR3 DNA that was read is TGTGCCAGCTCACCAAAGGCGGGGACAGCAGGTTTTGGCGAG. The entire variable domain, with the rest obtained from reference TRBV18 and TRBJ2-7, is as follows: NAGVMQNPRHLVRRRGQEARLRCSPMKGHSHVYWYRQLPEEGLKFMVYLQKENIIDESGMPKERFSAEFPKEGPSILRIQQVVRGDSAAYFCASSPKAGTAGFGEQYFGPGTRLTVT.

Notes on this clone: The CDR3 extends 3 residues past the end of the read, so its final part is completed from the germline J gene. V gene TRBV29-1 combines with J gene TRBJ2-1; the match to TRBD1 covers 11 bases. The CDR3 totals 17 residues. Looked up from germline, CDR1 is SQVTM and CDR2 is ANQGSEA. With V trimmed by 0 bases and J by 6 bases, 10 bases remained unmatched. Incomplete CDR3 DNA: TGCAGCGTTGAAGACCGGACAGGGGGCGTTCTGTCCAATGAG. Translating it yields CSVEDRTGGVLSNE. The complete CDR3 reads CSVEDRTGGVLSNEQFF.

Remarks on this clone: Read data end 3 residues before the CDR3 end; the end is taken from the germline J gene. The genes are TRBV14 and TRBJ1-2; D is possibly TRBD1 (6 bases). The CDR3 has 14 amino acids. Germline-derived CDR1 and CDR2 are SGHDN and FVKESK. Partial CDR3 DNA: TGTGCCAGCAGCCAAGGACTCAGCGGGGGCGGC. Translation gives CASSQGLSGGG. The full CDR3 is CASSQGLSGGGYTF. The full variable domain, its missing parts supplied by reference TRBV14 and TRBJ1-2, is EAGVTQFPSHSVIEKGQTVTLRCDPISGHDNLYWYRRVMGKEIKFLLHFVKESKQDESGMPNNRFLAERTGGTYSTLKVQPAELEDSGVYFCASSQGLSGGGYTFGSGTRLTVV.

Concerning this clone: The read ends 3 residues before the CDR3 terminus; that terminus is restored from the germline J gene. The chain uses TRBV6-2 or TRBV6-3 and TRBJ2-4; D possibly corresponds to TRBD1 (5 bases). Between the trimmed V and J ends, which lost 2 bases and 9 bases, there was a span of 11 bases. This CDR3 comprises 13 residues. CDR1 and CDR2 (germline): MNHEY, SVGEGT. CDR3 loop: CASSYGDRSIQYF. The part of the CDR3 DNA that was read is TGTGCCAGCAGTTACGGTGACAGAAGCATT.

The covered CDR3 bases are TGTGCCAGCAGCTTATTTAGCGGGAGAGGAGATACG. Protein: CASSLFSGRGDT. The full-length CDR3 reads as CASSLFSGRGDTQYF. This chain joins TRBV11-2 and TRBJ2-3, with 9 bases lining up with TRBD2. The CDR3 end lies 3 residues beyond the end of the read and is filled in from the germline J gene. In germline, CDR1 is SGHAT, CDR2 FQNNGV. Trimming took 2 bases from V and 5 from J; bases not matched to a gene: 5. The CDR3 runs to 15 residues.

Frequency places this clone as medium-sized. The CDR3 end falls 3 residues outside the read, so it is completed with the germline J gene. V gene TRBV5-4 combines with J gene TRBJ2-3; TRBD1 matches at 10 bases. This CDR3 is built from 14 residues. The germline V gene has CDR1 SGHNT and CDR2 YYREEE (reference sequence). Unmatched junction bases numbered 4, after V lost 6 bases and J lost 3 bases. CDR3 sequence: CASMQDRGTDTQYF. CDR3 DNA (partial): TGTGCCAGCATGCAGGACAGGGGGACAGATACG.

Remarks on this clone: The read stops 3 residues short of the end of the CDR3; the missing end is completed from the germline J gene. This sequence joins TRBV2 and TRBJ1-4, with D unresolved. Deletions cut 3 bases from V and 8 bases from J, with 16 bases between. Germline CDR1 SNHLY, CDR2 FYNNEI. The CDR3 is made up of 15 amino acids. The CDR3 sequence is CASSDSRVSLEKLFF. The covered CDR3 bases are TGTGCCAGCAGTGATTCGCGGGTTTCTCTGGAAAAA.

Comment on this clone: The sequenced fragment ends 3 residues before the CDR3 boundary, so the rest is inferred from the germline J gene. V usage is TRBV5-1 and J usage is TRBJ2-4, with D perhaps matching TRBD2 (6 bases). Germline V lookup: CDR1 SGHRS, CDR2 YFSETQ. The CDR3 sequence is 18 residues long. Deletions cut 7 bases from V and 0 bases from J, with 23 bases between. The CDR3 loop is CASPPPGLNSLAKNIQYF. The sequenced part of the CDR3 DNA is TGCGCCAGCCCCCCCCCGGGACTGAACTCCTTAGCCAAAAACATT.